Below, 10 T cell receptor beta chains from the same sample are listed, as sequenced in a study of CD4 and CD8 cells across lung adenocarcinoma regions. TCRdb called the PCR reads again in MiXCR, with one record for every CDR3 protein. Of fewer than 30,000 distinct CDR3 sequences in the sample, 40% to 50% were seen once. The material sequenced was CD8+ T cells from the center of a lung tumor. Receptors were obtained from a male donor with lung adenocarcinoma. The CD4 and CD8 labels of this study may be unreliable.

The chain's CDR3 is CASSYQVRETQYF. In DNA form, the CDR3 reads TGTGCCAGCAGTTATCAAGTCCGGGAGACCCAGTACTTC. The V gene is TRBV27, the J gene TRBJ2-5; D is undetermined. V dropped 4 bases and J dropped 5 bases, with 11 bases sitting between them. Germline-derived CDR1 and CDR2 are MNHEY and SMNVEV (reference sequence). The CDR3 totals 13 residues.

The CDR3 spells CSAFDNMYGYTF. CDR3 in DNA: TGCAGTGCATTCGACAATATGTATGGCTACACCTTC. The J gene is TRBJ1-2, the V gene TRBV20-1, with D unclear. CDR1 is DFQATT and CDR2 is SNEGSKA in the germline V gene (reference sequence). CDR3 length equals 12 residues. The V end was cut by 6 bases, the J end by 5 bases, with 13 bases between.

This clonotype was counted a few times. The rearrangement links TRBV7-3 to TRBJ2-1; D is uncertain. The CDR3 is made up of 14 amino acids. In germline, CDR1 is SGHTA, CDR2 FQGTGA. V gave up 0 bases and J gave up 2 bases, with 5 bases separating them. The CDR3 spells CASSLTGPYNEQFF. The DNA for the CDR3 is TGTGCCAGCAGCTTAACAGGGCCCTACAATGAGCAGTTCTTC.

This clonotype was found a few times. The chain employs TRBV28 and TRBJ2-3; no clear D gene. Trimming stripped 6 bases from V and 7 bases from J, with 14 bases between. This CDR3 region has 13 residues. The germline gives CDR1 MDHEN, CDR2 SYDVKM. The CDR3 spells CASSRLLENTQYF. For the CDR3, the DNA is TGTGCCAGCAGCCGCCTGCTAGAGAATACGCAGTATTTT. The complete variable domain, with remaining parts taken from reference TRBV28 and TRBJ2-3, reads DVKVTQSSRYLVKRTGEKVFLECVQDMDHENMFWYRQDPGLGLRLIYFSYDVKMKEKGDIPEGYSVSREKKERFSLILESASTNQTSMYLCASSRLLENTQYFGPGTRLTVL.

This clonotype occurred once. The V gene is TRBV6-4, the J gene TRBJ2-2; D might be TRBD1 or TRBD2, each matching 5 bases. The germline CDR1 and CDR2 sequences are MRHNA and SNTAGT. This CDR3 has 17 amino acids. With 6 bases removed from V and 10 bases from J, the gap between germline ends came to 27 bases. CDR3 region: CASSRSGTAVSTEELFF. CDR3 sequence (DNA): TGTGCCAGCAGCCGCTCCGGGACGGCTGTGAGCACAGAGGAGCTGTTTTTT.

This chain uses TRBV6-5 with TRBJ2-5; TRBD2 might be the D (7 bases). The CDR3 extends over 16 amino acids. V shed 2 bases and J shed 11 bases, with 24 bases lying between them. Germline V lookup: CDR1 MNHEY, CDR2 SVGAGI. CDR3 region: CASSYPKGGDNNEQYF. CDR3 nucleotides: TGTGCCAGCAGTTACCCCAAGGGGGGGGACAACAATGAGCAGTACTTC.

Remarks on this clonotype: At one boundary the junction diverges from the germline segment, which might be a read error. The chain has TRBV10-1 and TRBJ2-3; D may be TRBD2 (5 bases). Per germline, CDR1 WNHNN and CDR2 SYGVQD (reference sequence). CDR3 length: 17 amino acids. The CDR3, as DNA: TGCGCCAGCAGTGAAGGATCTAGCCGGTGTGGCAAAAATATGCAGTATTTC. Its translation: CASSEGSSRCGKNMQYF.

The V and J genes are TRBV6-1 and TRBJ2-7; possibly TRBD1 or TRBD2 for D (5 bases each). The CDR3 consists of 15 residues. The V gene lost 5 bases and the J gene lost 4 bases, with 18 bases spanning the gap. The germline V gene encodes CDR1 MNHNS and CDR2 SASEGT. CDR3 sequence (DNA): TGTGCCAGCAGTCTCTTACATGGGGGTGTGTACGAGCAGTACTTC. Protein product: CASSLLHGGVYEQYF.

This clonotype was counted a few times. This rearrangement joins TRBV6-5 to TRBJ2-7, with TRBD1 identical over 7 bases. The CDR3 consists of 13 residues. V lost 2 bases, J lost 6 bases, and 4 bases stayed unmatched. The V gene's germline CDR1 is MNHEY and CDR2 SVGAGI. The CDR3 is CASSYHRGFEQYF. CDR3 coding DNA: TGTGCCAGCAGTTACCACAGGGGTTTCGAGCAGTACTTC.

To note about this clonotype: At one end, the junction sequence differs from germline, possibly due to a read error. The V call is TRBV6-1, the J call TRBJ2-3; 9 bases agree with TRBD2. The CDR3 runs to 14 residues. CDR1 is MNHNS and CDR2 is SASEGT in the germline V gene. The chain's CDR3 is CASRVAGAEDTQYF. The CDR3 DNA reads as TGTGCCAGCAGGGTAGCGGGAGCGGAAGATACGCAGTATTTC.